The 22 T cell receptor beta chains reported below all come from one sample, sequenced in a study of T cell changes during pregnancy in multiple sclerosis. The assay was immunoSEQ multiplex PCR, and TCRdb's table has in-frame clones only and misses some. The sample lists around 130,000 clones; around 95% were seen once. Sequences were derived from peripheral blood, sampled after pregnancy. The receptors originated from a female donor with multiple sclerosis, enrolled in a pregnancy study.

The chain has TRBV28 and TRBJ2-7; 11 bases line up with TRBD1. The germline CDR1 and CDR2 sequences are MDHEN and SYDVKM. This CDR3 is built from 16 residues. V trimming: 4 bases; J trimming: 6 bases; junction bases outside the gene matches: 11. CDR3 in amino acids: CASSYRDRGAGGEQYF. CDR3 in DNA: TGTGCCAGCAGTTACCGGGACAGGGGGGCAGGGGGCGAGCAGTACTTC.

This chain links TRBV2 with TRBJ1-1, with D unclear. V was clipped by 11 bases and J by 1 base, with 20 bases between them. Looked up from germline, CDR1 is SNHLY and CDR2 is FYNNEI. The CDR3 length is 15 residues. The CDR3 bases are TGTGCCGGGCGGGCGGTCGCCGGGCAGAACACTGAAGCTTTCTTT. Translation: CAGRAVAGQNTEAFF.

The chain recombines TRBV23-1 with TRBJ2-3; 8 nucleotides agree with TRBD2. TRBV23-1 is an open reading frame, and its role is uncertain. CDR3 length: 17 amino acids. The V segment lost 2 bases and the J segment 3 bases; nucleotides outside the gene matches: 10. As DNA, the CDR3 is TGCGCCAGCAGTCAACCGACCATGGAGCGGGAGACAGATACGCAGTATTTT. This translates into CASSQPTMERETDTQYF.

V gene TRBV6-6 combines with J gene TRBJ1-3; TRBD1 is a possible D gene (5 bases). There are 15 residues in the CDR3. Trimming took 1 base from V and 2 from J, leaving 9 bases between them. Germline CDR1 reads MNHNY; CDR2 reads SVGAGI (reference sequence). The CDR3 protein is CASSYLGLTGNTIYF. CDR3 DNA: TGTGCCAGCAGTTACTTGGGGCTGACTGGAAACACCATATATTTT.

The V and J genes are TRBV9 and TRBJ2-7; 8 bases are shared with TRBD2. The CDR3 is 16 amino acids. With V trimmed by 0 bases and J by 7 bases, 12 bases remained unmatched. Per the germline V gene, CDR1 is SGDLS and CDR2 is YYNGEE. The CDR3 sequence: CASSVGTSSRVGEQYF. CDR3 DNA sequence: TGTGCCAGCAGCGTAGGGACTAGCTCCCGAGTGGGGGAGCAGTACTTC.

CDR3 protein: CASSGSGRAETQYF. The DNA for the CDR3 is TGCGCCAGCAGCGGTAGCGGGAGAGCGGAGACCCAGTACTTC. The rearrangement joins TRBV5-1 to TRBJ2-5, with 9 bases identical to TRBD2. The CDR3 sequence is 14 residues long. Germline loops: CDR1 SGHRS, CDR2 YFSETQ. V shed 4 bases and J 5 bases; nucleotides not matched to a gene: 6.

This clone appeared once. The chain uses TRBV27 and TRBJ2-3; 9 nucleotides align to TRBD2. CDR1 is MNHEY, CDR2 SMNVEV, per germline (reference sequence). The CDR3 is 14 amino acids. J was trimmed by 9 bases and V by 4 bases; bases with no gene match: 8. CDR3 loop: CASSSGTSHGTQYF. CDR3 nucleotide sequence: TGTGCCAGCAGTTCCGGGACTAGCCATGGAACGCAGTATTTT.

V and J are TRBV10-2 and TRBJ2-3, with TRBD2 matching over 13 bases. The V and J ends lost 3 bases and 1 base, in that order; junction bases with no gene match: 4. Germline V gives CDR1 WSHSY, CDR2 SAAADI. This CDR3 is built from 17 residues. The CDR3 sequence: CASSELAGGQGTDTQYF. The CDR3 DNA sequence: TGCGCCAGCAGTGAACTAGCGGGAGGGCAGGGCACAGATACGCAGTATTTT.

The genes are TRBV7-6 and TRBJ2-7; 8 nucleotides agree with TRBD1. Trimming took 5 bases from V and 4 from J; bases not matched to a gene: 10. The CDR3 extends over 15 amino acids. Germline V gene sequence: CDR1 SGHVS, CDR2 FNYEAQ. CDR3 DNA: TGTGCCAGCAGCGTCGACGACAGGGGTGCTTACGAGCAGTACTTC. The encoded protein is CASSVDDRGAYEQYF.

The chain carries TRBV5-4 and TRBJ1-4; D call uncertain. The CDR3 is made up of 17 amino acids. Deletions cut 0 bases from V and 3 bases from J, with 15 bases between. The germline CDR1 and CDR2 sequences are SGHNT and YYREEE (reference sequence). The CDR3 region has the DNA TGTGCCAGCAGCTTGGGCCCGTGGGCTGGGCCTAATGAAAAACTGTTTTTT. It yields the protein CASSLGPWAGPNEKLFF. Combining the CDR3 with reference TRBV5-4 and TRBJ1-4 gives the whole variable domain ETGVTQSPTHLIKTRGQQVTLRCSSQSGHNTVSWYQQALGQGPQFIFQYYREEENGRGNFPPRFSGLQFPNYSSELNVNALELDDSALYLCASSLGPWAGPNEKLFFGSGTQLSVL.

V is TRBV6-6 and J is TRBJ2-2; the D gene is possibly TRBD1 (6 bases). Looked up from germline, CDR1 is MNHNY and CDR2 is SVGAGI (reference sequence). The CDR3 sequence is 11 residues long. Trimming removed 10 bases from V and 5 bases from J, with 8 bases in between. Here the CDR3 DNA reads TGTGCCACCACAGGGACCGGGGAGCTGTTTTTT. Translation: CATTGTGELFF.

V and J are TRBV7-9 and TRBJ1-4; TRBD1 matches 12 bases. This CDR3 region has 16 residues. V dropped 11 bases and J dropped 0; count of bases not matched to a gene: 7. Per germline, CDR1 SEHNR and CDR2 FQNEAQ (reference sequence). DNA of the CDR3: TGTGCCTCGGGACAGGGGGCCCCTGCAACTAATGAAAAACTGTTTTTT. This codes for CASGQGAPATNEKLFF.

V and J are TRBV5-6 and TRBJ1-4; D possibly corresponds to TRBD1 (6 bases). The V gene lost 4 bases and the J gene lost 14 bases, with 21 bases spanning the gap. The CDR3 sequence is 14 residues long. CDR1 is SGHDT and CDR2 is YYEEEE in the germline V gene. CDR3 sequence: CASSEGGTGVELFF. The CDR3 region has the DNA TGTGCCAGCAGCGAGGGGGGGACCGGGGTTGAGCTGTTTTTT. The full variable domain, in which reference TRBV5-6 and TRBJ1-4 provide the parts outside the CDR3, is DAGVTQSPTHLIKTRGQQVTLRCSPKSGHDTVSWYQQALGQGPQFIFQYYEEEERQRGNFPDRFSGHQFPNYSSELNVNALLLGDSALYLCASSEGGTGVELFFGSGTQLSVL.

This clone was picked up a small number of times. The genes are TRBV2 and TRBJ1-3; D not resolved. The CDR3 is 13 residues long. Per germline, CDR1 SNHLY and CDR2 FYNNEI. Trimming took 10 bases from V and 4 from J, leaving 14 bases between them. The CDR3 DNA sequence: TGTGCCACCATGAGAGGGCTCGGAAACACCATATATTTT. It codes for CATMRGLGNTIYF.

The V and J genes are TRBV19 and TRBJ1-2, with D maybe TRBD1 (6 bases). The V gene lost 3 bases and the J gene lost 2 bases, with 13 bases spanning the gap. Per the germline V gene, CDR1 is LNHDA and CDR2 is SQIVND (reference sequence). The CDR3 is 15 amino acids. CDR3 protein: CASSISGGLNYGYTF. The CDR3 DNA reads as TGTGCCAGTAGTATCTCTGGGGGCCTCAACTATGGCTACACCTTC. Variable domain in full (rest from reference TRBV19 and TRBJ1-2): DGGITQSPKYLFRKEGQNVTLSCEQNLNHDAMYWYRQDPGQGLRLIYYSQIVNDFQKGDIAEGYSVSREKKESFPLTVTSAQKNPTAFYLCASSISGGLNYGYTFGSGTRLTVV.

The DNA for the CDR3 is TGCGCCAGCAGCTTAGAGCGGGAGGTAGATACGCAGTATTTT. Amino acid sequence: CASSLEREVDTQYF. The rearrangement joins TRBV5-1 to TRBJ2-3; 9 bases match TRBD2. Per the germline V gene, CDR1 is SGHRS and CDR2 is YFSETQ. There are 14 residues in the CDR3. V lost 2 bases to trimming and J lost 5 bases; unmatched junction nucleotides: 3.

The rearrangement links TRBV28 to TRBJ1-2; 7 nucleotides align to TRBD1. The CDR3 has 16 amino acids. V was clipped by 8 bases and J by 0 bases; unmatched bases: 12. Germline V gene sequence: CDR1 MDHEN, CDR2 SYDVKM. The CDR3 here is CASGDWRRGSNYGYTF. In nucleotides, the CDR3 is TGTGCCAGCGGTGATTGGCGCAGGGGGTCTAACTATGGCTACACCTTC.

This chain connects TRBV2 to TRBJ2-3; D perhaps matches TRBD1 (5 bases). Between the trimmed V and J ends, which lost 3 bases and 2 bases, there was a span of 12 bases. CDR1 is SNHLY and CDR2 is FYNNEI in the germline V gene. This CDR3 is built from 15 residues. CDR3 region: CASSELGRDTDTQYF. In DNA, the CDR3 is TGTGCCAGCAGTGAGTTGGGCAGGGACACAGATACGCAGTATTTT.

The V gene is TRBV5-6, the J gene TRBJ2-5, with 7 bases that match TRBD2. The germline CDR1 and CDR2 sequences are SGHDT and YYEEEE. The CDR3 covers 15 residues. Germline trimming cut 2 bases from V and 4 bases from J; bases unmatched to any gene: 8. In DNA, the CDR3 is TGTGCCAGCAGCTTCGGGGGGAGAGGGTTAGAGACCCAGTACTTC. This translates into CASSFGGRGLETQYF.

The gene calls are TRBV5-6 and TRBJ2-7; the D is unclear. Germline-derived CDR1 and CDR2 are SGHDT and YYEEEE. The CDR3 has 15 residues. V was shortened by 0 bases and J by 2 bases, with 12 bases between the two germline ends. The CDR3: CASSLGLDTTYEQYF. The CDR3 coding sequence is TGTGCCAGCAGCTTGGGGCTAGATACCACCTACGAGCAGTACTTC.

The rearrangement uses TRBV6-6 and TRBJ2-1, with a weak D call TRBD2 (5 bases). Looked up from germline, CDR1 is MNHNY and CDR2 is SVGAGI (reference sequence). Trimming shortened V by 2 bases and J by 14 bases, and 16 bases separated the two germline ends. The CDR3 has 13 residues. CDR3 DNA: TGTGCCAGCAGTTACCTCTTCGAGGGTCACGAGTTCTTC. Translation gives CASSYLFEGHEFF.

The chain has TRBV4-1 and TRBJ2-7; D may be TRBD1 (6 bases). V was shortened by 5 bases and J by 0 bases, with 11 bases between the two germline ends. This CDR3 is 14 amino acids long. Germline V gene lookup returns CDR1 MGHRA and CDR2 YSYEKL. Here the CDR3 DNA reads TGCGCCAGCAGCGCGGACAGTACCTCCTACGAGCAGTACTTC. Its translation: CASSADSTSYEQYF.